This T cell receptor beta chain was profiled in a study of blood T cell repertoires in COVID-19. Overall study context: The origin of the acute and convalescent COVID-19 samples was the United States, Italy and Spain. Sample material is recorded as cDNA or gDNA derived from T cells, B-cell-depleted T cells, or PBMCs.

This clone was seen a handful of times. A junction end diverges from the germline sequence, so it may reflect a read error. From germline, CDR1 is LGHDT and CDR2 YNNKEL (reference sequence). The length of the CDR3 is 14 residues. Patients in Seattle were enrolled during active infection, then followed longitudinally. In the source study's methods: Reference gene primer amplification gave nucleated cell count estimates. The method was immunoSEQ multiplex PCR; TCRdb's version includes in-frame clones alone and lacks a portion of them. That table gives V, J and clone size, and the DNA gave D and trimming. The table lists roughly 57,000 clones, about 80% of them singletons.

Sequencing input: peripheral blood. The chain links TRBV3-1 (or the pseudogene TRBV3-2) to TRBJ1-2, with a weak D call TRBD1 (5 bases). The TCR originated in a man aged 30 to 39 with COVID-19, enrolled during active disease. The CDR3 DNA sequence: TGTGCCAGTAGCCAACGACGAGGGGCGGGGGGCTACACCTTC. Translated, it gives CASSQRRGAGGYTF.